This T cell receptor (beta chain) was identified during a study of cytomegalovirus exposure and HLA in healthy donors. Study-wide findings and caveats: Researchers counted around 180 TCR beta chains as cytomegalovirus-associated. Apart from CMV serostatus, no immune exposure information was available. Being productive about 87% or about 30% of the time was typical of most TCR beta V segments in an earlier analysis. Versus the roughly 700-donor mean, an Asian-associated ancestry cluster reportedly showed fewer N-insertions in a later analysis.

Amplification used 60 Vbeta primers and 13 Jbeta primers. Method: immunoSEQ multiplex PCR; TCRdb's copy keeps in-frame clones and lacks some. The sample's table shows around 140,000 clones. Germline CDR1 is LNHDA and CDR2 is SQIVND (reference sequence). V gave up 5 bases and J gave up 4 bases, with 12 bases separating them. The CDR3 has 15 amino acids. Points on this clone: Its matching antigen is unknown.

This clonotype originated in a male donor in good health and CMV-seronegative. The source material was PBMCs. The gene calls are TRBV19 and TRBJ2-6; D might be TRBD1 (6 bases). The CDR3 DNA reads TGTGCCAGTAGTCCCACAGGGTCGGGGGCCAACGTCCTGACTTTC. The encoded protein is CASSPTGSGANVLTF.